The 28 T cell receptor beta chains below were found in one sample sequenced in a study of response to subunit inactivated influenza vaccine. TCRdb re-derived calls from the RT-PCR reads in MiXCR, one entry per CDR3 protein. The table lists hundreds of thousands of distinct CDR3 sequences, roughly 23% of them singletons. The source was CD4+ T cells sorted from PBMCs, collected 5 to 6 days after vaccination. The receptors here all came from a man in his forties or fifties who received an inactivated influenza vaccine.

The chain is built from TRBV18 and TRBJ1-1; tentative D call: TRBD1 (6 bases). Germline lookup yields CDR1 KGHSH and CDR2 LQKENI. CDR3 size: 16 residues. Trimming stripped 1 base from V and 7 bases from J, with 19 bases between. The CDR3 coding sequence is TGTGCCAGCTCACCACAACAGGGTTCTTTATTCTATGAAGCTTTCTTT. It specifies CASSPQQGSLFYEAFF.

This clonotype came up a few times. The J gene is TRBJ2-1, the V gene TRBV5-1, with D perhaps matching TRBD1 (6 bases). The CDR3 consists of 14 residues. Trimming stripped 0 bases from V and 6 bases from J, with 10 bases between. Per the germline V gene, CDR1 is SGHRS and CDR2 is YFSETQ. The CDR3 is CASSLGQEGNEQFF. The CDR3, as DNA: TGCGCCAGCAGCTTGGGACAGGAAGGCAATGAGCAGTTCTTC.

This clonotype turned up a few times. The genes are TRBV4-1 and TRBJ1-1; maybe TRBD1 (6 bases). Germline V CDR1 and CDR2: MGHRA, YSYEKL. V lost 4 bases, J lost 3 bases, and 15 bases lay in between. The CDR3 is 15 amino acids. The CDR3 region is CASSLLGAGDTEAFF. The CDR3 nucleotides are TGCGCCAGCAGCCTTCTGGGGGCGGGGGACACTGAAGCTTTCTTT.

The chain employs TRBV20-1 and TRBJ2-1, with 8 bases that match TRBD2. The germline gives CDR1 DFQATT, CDR2 SNEGSKA (reference sequence). The CDR3 sequence is 13 residues long. With 4 bases clipped from V and 10 bases from J, the junction kept 9 bases outside the gene matches. This CDR3 is CSATKGLASEQFF. The CDR3 region has the DNA TGCAGTGCTACTAAAGGACTAGCTAGCGAGCAGTTCTTC.

This clonotype was seen a handful of times. The CDR3 coding sequence is TGTGCCACCCCTAATTTCGAGGGGGGTCACTCCTACAATGAGCAGTTCTTC. Translation: CATPNFEGGHSYNEQFF. The chain recombines TRBV24-1 with TRBJ2-1; D may match TRBD1 or TRBD2 (6 bases each). Germline CDR1 reads KGHDR; CDR2 reads SFDVKD. The CDR3 totals 17 residues. The ends were cut back, 9 bases at V and 0 bases at J, with 20 bases in the middle.

The chain recombines TRBV7-2 with TRBJ2-5, with unresolved D. V lost 3 bases, J lost 5 bases, and 16 bases lay in between. The CDR3 consists of 15 residues. Germline V gene data show CDR1 as SGHTA and CDR2 as FQGNSA. The CDR3 nucleotides read TGTGCCAGCAGCTTTCACCAGTCTCGGTTGGAGACCCAGTACTTC. Translated: CASSFHQSRLETQYF.

This clonotype has only a few counts. The V and J genes are TRBV20-1 and TRBJ2-1; 8 nucleotides line up with TRBD1. This CDR3 comprises 14 residues. Germline CDR1 DFQATT, CDR2 SNEGSKA (reference sequence). Unmatched junction bases numbered 7, after V lost 2 bases and J lost 7 bases. This CDR3 reads CSARRGQVLNEQFF. The CDR3 coding sequence is TGCAGTGCTAGAAGGGGACAGGTATTGAATGAGCAGTTCTTC.

This clonotype was observed a few times. V gene TRBV20-1 combines with J gene TRBJ1-1; maybe TRBD1 (5 bases). The CDR3 extends over 13 amino acids. In germline, CDR1 is DFQATT, CDR2 SNEGSKA (reference sequence). The ends were cut back, 3 bases at V and 5 bases at J, with 13 bases in the middle. CDR3 coding DNA: TGCAGTGCTAGTTCTCGGGGACGGACTGAAGCTTTCTTT. Residues: CSASSRGRTEAFF.

The J gene is TRBJ2-3, the V gene TRBV29-1; 7 bases fit TRBD2. The CDR3 extends over 16 amino acids. Germline V gene data show CDR1 as SQVTM and CDR2 as ANQGSEA. V lost 6 bases, J lost 3 bases, and 15 bases stayed unmatched. The DNA for the CDR3 is TGCAGCGTCCGTCCCAAGTGGGGTAGCGGGACAGATACGCAGTATTTT. Protein: CSVRPKWGSGTDTQYF.

Ten or more counts support this clonotype. This rearrangement joins TRBV29-1 to TRBJ1-1, with D possibly being TRBD1 (5 bases). The V gene lost 1 base and the J gene lost 10 bases, with 13 bases spanning the gap. The germline gives CDR1 SQVTM, CDR2 ANQGSEA. This CDR3 comprises 12 residues. In DNA form, the CDR3 reads TGCAGCGTTGAAGCTACGTCCCAGGGAGCTTTCTTT. Translated, it gives CSVEATSQGAFF.

V usage is TRBV15 and J usage is TRBJ2-7; D gene uncertain. CDR1 is LNHNV, CDR2 YYDKDF, per germline (reference sequence). The V gene lost 4 bases and the J gene lost 5 bases, with 18 bases spanning the gap. The CDR3 sequence is 15 residues long. The CDR3 nucleotides are TGTGCCACCAGCACCCCAAACAGACATTTGAACGAGCAGTACTTC. It yields the protein CATSTPNRHLNEQYF.

The sample holds a few counts of this clonotype. The chain has TRBV29-1 and TRBJ2-7; 7 bases are a match to TRBD2. This CDR3 region has 13 residues. The ends lost 4 bases at V and 9 bases at J; junction bases unmatched: 12. Germline V gives CDR1 SQVTM, CDR2 ANQGSEA. This CDR3 reads CSVVGAGETGQYF. CDR3 nucleotides: TGCAGCGTTGTAGGGGCGGGAGAGACTGGGCAGTACTTC.

The chain links TRBV11-1 to TRBJ2-5; 8 bases are shared with TRBD1. CDR1 SGHAT and CDR2 FQDESV come from the germline V gene (reference sequence). CDR3 length equals 18 residues. V was pared by 5 bases and J by 1 base, with 15 bases of the junction left unmatched. CDR3 in amino acids: CASSLRVDRGAGQETQYF. CDR3 in DNA: TGTGCCAGCAGCCTCCGTGTTGACAGGGGAGCGGGCCAAGAGACCCAGTACTTC.

The V call is TRBV2, the J call TRBJ2-2; D may be TRBD1 or TRBD2 (5 bases each). Trimming took off 4 bases at V and 6 bases at J, with 12 bases between the two ends. Germline V gene data show CDR1 as SNHLY and CDR2 as FYNNEI. The CDR3 runs to 14 residues. This CDR3 reads CASSGGVWAGELFF. The CDR3 DNA follows: TGTGCCAGCAGTGGAGGGGTTTGGGCCGGGGAGCTGTTTTTT. The variable domain in full, with the rest retrieved from reference TRBV2 and TRBJ2-2, is EPEVTQTPSHQVTQMGQEVILRCVPISNHLYFYWYRQILGQKVEFLVSFYNNEISEKSEIFDDQFSVERPDGSNFTLKIRSTKLEDSAMYFCASSGGVWAGELFFGEGSRLTVL.

There are a few counts of this clonotype. This rearrangement joins TRBV5-1 to TRBJ1-5; D is possibly TRBD1 (5 bases). Germline CDR1 reads SGHRS; CDR2 reads YFSETQ. V shed 3 bases and J shed 0 bases, with 10 bases lying between them. This CDR3 comprises 15 residues. In DNA form, the CDR3 reads TGCGCCAGCAGCTGGGGGACGAGTAGCAATCAGCCCCAGCATTTT. This encodes CASSWGTSSNQPQHF.

A few counts support this clonotype. The chain employs TRBV15 and TRBJ1-4; D is ambiguous. V was cut by 1 base and J by 8 bases, with 5 bases left in between. The CDR3 runs 12 residues. Germline assignment: CDR1 LNHNV and CDR2 YYDKDF (reference sequence). CDR3 nucleotide sequence: TGTGCCACCAGCAGAGTTGCGGAAAAACTGTTTTTT. As protein: CATSRVAEKLFF.

The chain couples TRBV20-1 to TRBJ2-2; a possible D gene is TRBD2 (5 bases). Germline V CDR1 and CDR2: DFQATT, SNEGSKA (reference sequence). The CDR3 sequence is 16 residues long. The V and J ends lost 0 bases and 0 bases respectively, with 11 bases between them. The CDR3 DNA reads as TGCAGTGCTAGAGATCCCCGGGGATCGAACACCGGGGAGCTGTTTTTT. It specifies CSARDPRGSNTGELFF.

This clonotype turned up a few times. This chain links TRBV14 with TRBJ2-3; 7 bases align to TRBD2. The trim removed 4 bases at V and 2 bases at J, leaving 9 bases unmatched. This CDR3 contains 16 residues. Germline V gene data show CDR1 as SGHDN and CDR2 as FVKESK. The CDR3 loop is CASSPLGRELTDTQYF. In DNA form, the CDR3 reads TGTGCCAGCAGCCCGTTGGGGCGGGAGCTCACAGATACGCAGTATTTT.

This clonotype was seen more than once but under ten times. The rearrangement uses TRBV6-5 and TRBJ1-1; 7 bases align to TRBD1. CDR1 is MNHEY and CDR2 is SVGAGI in the germline V gene. V trimming: 4 bases; J trimming: 6 bases; junction bases outside the gene matches: 11. This CDR3 has 15 amino acids. The CDR3 bases are TGTGCCAGCAGTTCCATGGGGACAGCTACTTCTGAAGCTTTCTTT. Its translation: CASSSMGTATSEAFF.

This chain links TRBV21-1 with TRBJ2-3; the table's D call, TRBD1, has no DNA check behind it. TRBV21-1 is shown as a pseudogene. The CDR3 is made up of 17 amino acids. The CDR3 is CASSKIPVRVGTDTQYF. CDR3 nucleotide sequence: TGTGCCAGCAGCAAAATTCCCGTCAGGGTAGGAACAGATACGCAGTATTTT.

The J gene is TRBJ2-7, the V gene TRBV5-1, with D uncertain. CDR1 is SGHRS, CDR2 YFSETQ, per germline. V gave up 3 bases and J gave up 6 bases, with 10 bases separating them. The CDR3 loop spans 12 amino acids. The CDR3 bases are TGCGCCAGCAGCTCAGATGCAGCCGAGCAGTACTTC. Amino acid sequence: CASSSDAAEQYF.

The gene calls are TRBV21-1 and TRBJ2-1; the table's D call TRBD1 went unverified against the DNA. TRBV21-1 is deemed a pseudogene. The CDR3 totals 19 residues. The CDR3 protein is CASSNDGTGGTRLCNEQFF. CDR3 bases: TGTGCCAGCAGCAATGATGGGACAGGGGGAACCCGGCTTTGTAATGAGCAGTTCTTC.

The J gene is TRBJ1-2, the V gene TRBV18; D call uncertain. V was trimmed by 5 bases and J by 0 bases, leaving 10 bases between them. The CDR3 covers 14 residues. The germline V gene has CDR1 KGHSH and CDR2 LQKENI. The CDR3 DNA reads TGTGCCAGCTCAATAAAGGGAGCTAACTATGGCTACACCTTC. It yields the protein CASSIKGANYGYTF.

Turning to this clonotype: Relative to the germline gene, one junction end is altered; a read error may explain this. The chain uses TRBV6-2 or TRBV6-3 and TRBJ2-3; 11 nucleotides match TRBD2. CDR1 is MNHEY, CDR2 SVGEGT, per germline. The CDR3 contains 19 residues. CDR3 protein: CASSHSGLADWRGTDTQYF. The CDR3 DNA reads TGTGCCAGCAGTCACTCGGGACTAGCGGACTGGAGGGGCACAGATACGCAGTATTTT.

This clonotype was counted a few times. The V gene is TRBV7-2, the J gene TRBJ2-1; D may be TRBD1 or TRBD2 (5 bases each). Deletions cut 4 bases from V and 4 bases from J, with 14 bases between. CDR1 SGHTA and CDR2 FQGNSA come from the germline V gene. The CDR3 length is 15 residues. This CDR3 reads CASSYFGAVYNEQFF. The CDR3 DNA reads TGTGCCAGCAGCTACTTCGGGGCGGTATACAATGAGCAGTTCTTC.

This clonotype has just a few counts. The chain couples TRBV7-2 to TRBJ2-7; D is uncertain. V was cut by 0 bases and J by 7 bases, with 16 bases left in between. This CDR3 has 15 amino acids. The germline CDR1 and CDR2 sequences are SGHTA and FQGNSA. CDR3 loop: CASSLAGRPNPEQYF. CDR3 nucleotide sequence: TGTGCCAGCAGCTTAGCTGGACGGCCCAACCCAGAGCAGTACTTC.

This clonotype was seen more than once but under ten times. This rearrangement joins TRBV20-1 to TRBJ2-3, with D unclear. The V gene lost 3 bases and the J gene lost 1 base, with 8 bases spanning the gap. This CDR3 has 13 residues. CDR1 and CDR2 from the germline V gene are DFQATT and SNEGSKA (reference sequence). The CDR3 DNA reads TGCAGTGCTAGTAACCTCGGCACAGATACGCAGTATTTT. It yields the protein CSASNLGTDTQYF.

This clonotype was counted a single time. The chain employs TRBV15 and TRBJ1-6, with D possibly being TRBD1 (5 bases). The CDR3 covers 13 residues. Trimming removed 2 bases at V and 14 bases at J, with 13 bases between. The germline V gene has CDR1 LNHNV and CDR2 YYDKDF (reference sequence). The CDR3 sequence is CATSRNRISSLHF. In DNA form, the CDR3 reads TGTGCCACCAGCAGAAACAGGATTTCTTCCCTCCACTTT.